This is a list of T cell receptor beta chains from one sample in a study of T cell clones after liver transplantation. Assay: immunoSEQ multiplex PCR; the TCRdb copy retains only in-frame clones and omits some. The sample shows about 120,000 clones, less than 95% of them seen only once. Sample: CD4+ T cells from blood, taken 12 months after liver transplant. The receptors come from a human patient who received a liver transplant. Among the T cells, some may be from the graft donor. Both conserved end residues are part of each CDR3. Each record gives: V gene, clone size, D gene, J gene, CDR3 protein, CDR3 DNA. D genes are given only for firm matches. Rows may omit the clone size; those that give it use once, few, many or a size class.

>TRBV7-3|few|TRBD1|TRBJ2-1
CASSPTTGPLNEQFF
TGTGCCAGCAGCCCGACGACAGGGCCGCTCAATGAGCAGTTCTTC
>TRBV19|NA|NA|TRBJ1-5
CASSIDARGNQPQHF
TGTGCCAGTAGTATAGACGCGCGGGGCAATCAGCCCCAGCATTTT
>TRBV10-1|NA|TRBD2|TRBJ2-1
CASQRLAGRDEQFF
TGCGCCAGTCAACGACTAGCGGGGCGGGATGAGCAGTTCTTC
>TRBV6-1|NA|TRBD1|TRBJ2-7
CASSGQGSYEQYF
TGTGCCAGCAGTGGACAGGGCTCCTACGAGCAGTACTTC
>TRBV18|once|NA|TRBJ2-3
CASSPPGGPTDTQYF
TGTGCCAGCTCACCACCGGGGGGCCCCACAGATACGCAGTATTTT
>TRBV6-1|NA|TRBD1|TRBJ1-1
CASSATWDRVSEAFF
TGTGCCAGCAGTGCCACTTGGGACAGGGTATCTGAAGCTTTCTTT
>TRBV5-1|NA|TRBD1|TRBJ2-2
CASSFAGGNTGELFF
TGCGCCAGCAGCTTTGCAGGGGGAAACACCGGGGAGCTGTTTTTT
>TRBV7-3|NA|NA|TRBJ1-2
CASSLGKGAYGYTF
TGTGCCAGCAGCTTAGGCAAAGGGGCCTATGGCTACACCTTC
>TRBV11-2|NA|NA|TRBJ2-7
CASSSSFYEQYF
TGTGCCAGCAGCTCCTCCTTCTACGAGCAGTACTTC
>TRBV10-3|NA|TRBD1|TRBJ2-7
CATGTGWTYEQYF
TGTGCCACCGGGACAGGGTGGACCTACGAGCAGTACTTC
>TRBV9|NA|NA|TRBJ2-7
CASSRDQGRSYEQYF
TGTGCCAGCAGCCGAGACCAGGGGAGGTCCTACGAGCAGTACTTC